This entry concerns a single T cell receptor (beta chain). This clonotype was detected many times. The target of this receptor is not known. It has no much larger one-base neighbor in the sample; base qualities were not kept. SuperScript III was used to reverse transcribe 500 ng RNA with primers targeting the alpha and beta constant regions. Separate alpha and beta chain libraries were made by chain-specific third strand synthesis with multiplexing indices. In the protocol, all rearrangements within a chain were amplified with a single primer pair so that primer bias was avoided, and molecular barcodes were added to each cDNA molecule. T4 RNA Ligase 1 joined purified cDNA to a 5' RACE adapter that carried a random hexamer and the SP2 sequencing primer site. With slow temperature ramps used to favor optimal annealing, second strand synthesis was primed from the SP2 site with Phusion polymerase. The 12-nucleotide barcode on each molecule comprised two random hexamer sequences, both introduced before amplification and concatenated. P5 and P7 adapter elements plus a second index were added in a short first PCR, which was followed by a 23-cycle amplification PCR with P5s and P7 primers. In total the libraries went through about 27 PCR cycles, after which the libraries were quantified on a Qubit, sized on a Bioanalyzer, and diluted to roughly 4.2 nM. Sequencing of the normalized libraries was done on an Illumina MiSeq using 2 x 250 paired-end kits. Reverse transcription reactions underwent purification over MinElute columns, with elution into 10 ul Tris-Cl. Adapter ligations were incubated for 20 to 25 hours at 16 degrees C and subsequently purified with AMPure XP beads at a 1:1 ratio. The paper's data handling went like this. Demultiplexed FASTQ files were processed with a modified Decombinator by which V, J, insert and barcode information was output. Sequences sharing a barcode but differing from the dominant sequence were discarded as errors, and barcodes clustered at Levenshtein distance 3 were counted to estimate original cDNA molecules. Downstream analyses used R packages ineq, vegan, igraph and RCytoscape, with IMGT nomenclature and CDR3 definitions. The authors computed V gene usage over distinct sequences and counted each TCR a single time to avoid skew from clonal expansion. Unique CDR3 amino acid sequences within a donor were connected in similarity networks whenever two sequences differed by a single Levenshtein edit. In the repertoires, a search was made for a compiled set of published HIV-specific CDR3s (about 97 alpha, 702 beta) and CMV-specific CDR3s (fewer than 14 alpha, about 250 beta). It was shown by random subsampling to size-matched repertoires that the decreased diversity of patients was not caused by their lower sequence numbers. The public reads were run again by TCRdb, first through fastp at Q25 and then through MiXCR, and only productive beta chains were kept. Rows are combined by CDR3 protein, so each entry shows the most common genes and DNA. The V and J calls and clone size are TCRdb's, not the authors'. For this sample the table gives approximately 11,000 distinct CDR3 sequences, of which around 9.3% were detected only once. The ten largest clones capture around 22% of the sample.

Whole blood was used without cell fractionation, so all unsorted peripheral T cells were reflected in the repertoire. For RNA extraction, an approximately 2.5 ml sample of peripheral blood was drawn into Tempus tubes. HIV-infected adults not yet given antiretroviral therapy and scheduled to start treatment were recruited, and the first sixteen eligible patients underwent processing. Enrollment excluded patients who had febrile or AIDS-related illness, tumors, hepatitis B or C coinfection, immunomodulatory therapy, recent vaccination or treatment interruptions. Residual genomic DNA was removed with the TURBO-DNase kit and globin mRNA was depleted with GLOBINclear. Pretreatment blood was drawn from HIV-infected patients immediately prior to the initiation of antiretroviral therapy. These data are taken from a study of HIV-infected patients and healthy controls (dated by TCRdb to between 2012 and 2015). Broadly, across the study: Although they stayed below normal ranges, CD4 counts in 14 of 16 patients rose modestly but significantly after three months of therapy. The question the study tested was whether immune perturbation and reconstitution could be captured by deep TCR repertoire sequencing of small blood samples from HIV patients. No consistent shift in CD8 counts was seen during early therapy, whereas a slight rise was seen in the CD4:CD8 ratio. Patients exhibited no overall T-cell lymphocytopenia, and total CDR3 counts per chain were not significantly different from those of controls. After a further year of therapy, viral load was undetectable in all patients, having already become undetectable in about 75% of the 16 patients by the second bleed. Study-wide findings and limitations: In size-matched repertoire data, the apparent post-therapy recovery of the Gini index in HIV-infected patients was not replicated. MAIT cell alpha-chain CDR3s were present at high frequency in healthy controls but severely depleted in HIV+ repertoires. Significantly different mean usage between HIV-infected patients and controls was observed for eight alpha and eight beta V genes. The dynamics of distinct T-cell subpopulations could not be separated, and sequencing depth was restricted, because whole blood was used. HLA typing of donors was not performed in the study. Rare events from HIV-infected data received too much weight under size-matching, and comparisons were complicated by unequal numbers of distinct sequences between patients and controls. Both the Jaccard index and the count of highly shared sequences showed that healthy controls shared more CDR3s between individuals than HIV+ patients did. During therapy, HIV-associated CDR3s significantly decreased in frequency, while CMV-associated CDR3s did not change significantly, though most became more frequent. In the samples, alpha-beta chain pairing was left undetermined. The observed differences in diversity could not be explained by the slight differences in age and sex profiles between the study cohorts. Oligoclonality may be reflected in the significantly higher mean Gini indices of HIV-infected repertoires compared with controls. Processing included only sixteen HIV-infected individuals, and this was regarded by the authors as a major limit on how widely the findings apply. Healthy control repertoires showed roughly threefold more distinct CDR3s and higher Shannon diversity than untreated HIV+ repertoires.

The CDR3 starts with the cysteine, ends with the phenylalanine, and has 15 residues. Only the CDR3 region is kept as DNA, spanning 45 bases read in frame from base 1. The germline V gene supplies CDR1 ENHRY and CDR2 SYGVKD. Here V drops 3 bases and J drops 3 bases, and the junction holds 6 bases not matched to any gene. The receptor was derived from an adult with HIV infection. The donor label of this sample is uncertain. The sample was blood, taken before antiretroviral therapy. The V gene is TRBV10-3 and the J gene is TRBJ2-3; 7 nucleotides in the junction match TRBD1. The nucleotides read TGTGCCATCAGTGACCAGGGGGTCGGGACAGATACGCAGTATTTT. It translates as CAISDQGVGTDTQYF.